Included here is one T cell receptor (beta chain) sequence, with context. Its antigen is unidentified. This sample was taken from a study of OX40 agonist ivuxolimab in advanced cancers. Study findings and constraints: In the 0.1-3.0 mg/kg groups, partial responders showed among the lowest expansion. By week 6 at 0.1 to 3.0 mg/kg, blood CD4+ and CD8+ T cells had expanded clonally.

TCRdb keeps only in-frame clones here, not all; method: immunoSEQ multiplex PCR. The sample consists of roughly 45,000 clones, about 81% of them appearing once. Sequencing used CD4+ or CD8+ T cells sorted from blood, obtained in a trial of the OX40 agonist ivuxolimab. The sequence derives from an adult with an advanced solid tumor such as melanoma, head and neck, liver or kidney cancer.

The CDR3 loop is CASSPRTSGLYEQYF. As DNA, the CDR3 is TGCGCCAGCAGCCCCAGGACTAGCGGGCTGTACGAGCAGTACTTC. V gene TRBV5-1 combines with J gene TRBJ2-7; 11 nucleotides line up with TRBD2. The V and J ends lost 4 bases and 4 bases, in that order; junction bases with no gene match: 7. Germline V gene lookup returns CDR1 SGHRS and CDR2 YFSETQ. CDR3 length: 15 residues.